This T cell receptor (beta chain) emerged from a study of blood T cell repertoires in COVID-19 (dated by TCRdb to 2018 to 2020). At the level of the whole study: Samples from collaborators originated in the United States, Italy and Spain and spanned both the acute and convalescent phases of COVID-19. Where HLA class I and class II types were available, the types were taken from metadata supplied by the sample provider, not from assay-based typing. A freely available public database, intended as a resource for researchers studying the immune response to SARS-CoV-2, is where the repertoires were released. The samples were drawn from two sources: the first 160 participants of the ongoing ImmuneRACE study, and 1,000 to 1,500 subjects contributed by 6 global collaborators. Subjects who had been exposed to COVID-19, were actively infected with it, or had recovered from it provided the deeply sampled blood TCRbeta repertoires that made up the dataset. Sample metadata almost always included a de-identified subject ID, COVID-19 status, age in years and sex. The prospective study material was composed of cDNA or gDNA derived from T cells, B-cell-depleted T cells, or PBMCs.

TCRbeta CDR3 regions were amplified from genomic DNA by means of the immunoSEQ Assay, a bias-controlled multiplex PCR. The study's own analysis went as follows. Within the assay, amplification of reference gene primers was used to estimate how many nucleated cells each sample contained. Sequence reads were collapsed and filtered to measure the absolute abundance of every unique TCRbeta CDR3 rearrangement. For each sample, productive Simpson clonality was calculated as the square root of Simpson's diversity index over productive rearrangements. TCRdb stores this immuneACCESS table with in-frame sequences only. Part of the clones is absent; in the studies checked, under half of the shortfall reflects unresolved V genes, and no reason is known for the rest. V and J calls and clone size are those listed in that table; D and trimming were worked out from the DNA. The sample table contains over 150,000 clones; only one count was recorded for about 88% of them. The ten top clones hold 15% to 20% of the sample.

Via the germline V gene, CDR1 is SGHTA and CDR2 FQGNSA. From its cysteine to its phenylalanine, the CDR3 spans 17 amino acids. CDR3 DNA is the only sequence kept; it has 51 bases, read in frame from the first base. Trimming leaves V shorter by 2 bases and J shorter by 6 bases, with the junction holding 9 bases beyond the gene matches. Details on this clone: It has no known antigen specificity. No per-base quality is available; no much larger clone lies one base away.

General findings and caveats noted by the study authors: The amount of clinical and demographic metadata varied by source and participant and was provided uncurated.

At one collaborating source in Seattle, patients were enrolled during active infection and were followed longitudinally through the course of disease. Collaborating institutions collected whole blood in K2EDTA tubes following their own protocols. Collaborator samples were shipped for TCRbeta analysis as frozen whole blood, isolated PBMCs, or DNA extracted from either sample type. This chain is built from TRBV7-2 and TRBJ2-1, with 11 bases in between that match TRBD2. The receptor's source is a man aged 45-60 years with COVID-19, enrolled during active disease. The sequenced material came from peripheral blood. Read as DNA, the sequence is TGTGCCAGCAGCTTACCCCTCGGGACTAGCGGACTCAATGAGCAGTTCTTC. It codes for CASSLPLGTSGLNEQFF.